The 13 T cell receptor beta chains reported below all come from one sample, sequenced in a study of shared clonotypes between healthy human individuals. CD45RO negativity and positive selection for CCR7 defined naive CD8 cells, a population that excluded terminally differentiated effector memory CD45RA+ cells. Profiling relied on immunoSEQ multiplex PCR, and the TCRdb table lists in-frame clones only, not all of them. The sample has about 2.2 million clones, 93% seen once. The sequenced sample consisted of naive CD8+ T cells from PBMCs. These receptor sequences come from a man aged 18 to 30 in good health. Some clones in this sample may be carry-over from other donors' samples.

The CDR3 reads CASSLLGEGLNGETQYF. The CDR3 bases are TGTGCCAGCAGTTTACTCGGGGAGGGACTCAACGGAGAGACCCAGTACTTC. The chain links TRBV28 to TRBJ2-5, with 7 bases identical to TRBD2. The CDR3 runs to 17 residues. The ends lost 2 bases at V and 4 bases at J; junction bases unmatched: 13. Germline V lookup: CDR1 MDHEN, CDR2 SYDVKM. Complete variable domain (other parts from reference TRBV28 and TRBJ2-5): DVKVTQSSRYLVKRTGEKVFLECVQDMDHENMFWYRQDPGLGLRLIYFSYDVKMKEKGDIPEGYSVSREKKERFSLILESASTNQTSMYLCASSLLGEGLNGETQYFGPGTRLLVL.

The chain carries TRBV7-9 and TRBJ2-7, with D possibly being TRBD2 (6 bases). The germline V and J ends were trimmed by 8 bases and 2 bases, with 16 bases remaining between them. The germline V gene has CDR1 SEHNR and CDR2 FQNEAQ (reference sequence). This CDR3 is built from 14 residues. The DNA of the CDR3 is TGTGCCAGCGGGGGGAGCGGGTTGGCCTACGAGCAGTACTTC. Translating gives CASGGSGLAYEQYF. Based on the CDR3 plus reference TRBV7-9 and TRBJ2-7, the full variable domain is DTGVSQNPRHKITKRGQNVTFRCDPISEHNRLYWYRQTLGQGPEFLTYFQNEAQLEKSRLLSDRFSAERPKGSFSTLEIQRTEQGDSAMYLCASGGSGLAYEQYFGPGTRLTVT.

The V gene is TRBV19, the J gene TRBJ1-5; TRBD1 matches at 9 bases. Germline V gives CDR1 LNHDA, CDR2 SQIVND (reference sequence). V lost 3 bases and J lost 0; bases outside the gene matches: 3. CDR3 length: 16 residues. The CDR3 bases are TGTGCCAGTAGTATGGACAGGGGCCTTAGCAATCAGCCCCAGCATTTT. Residues: CASSMDRGLSNQPQHF.

The chain combines TRBV10-1 with TRBJ2-3; D gene uncertain. Germline CDR1 and CDR2: WNHNN and SYGVQD (reference sequence). The CDR3 extends over 13 amino acids. V lost 0 bases to trimming and J lost 11 bases, with 12 bases between them. CDR3 sequence reads: CASSESLGSEQYF. As DNA, the CDR3 is TGCGCCAGCAGTGAGTCTCTAGGCAGTGAGCAGTATTTT.

The chain has TRBV28 and TRBJ1-1; D is unclear. CDR3 size: 15 residues. V was trimmed by 2 bases and J by 0 bases, leaving 10 bases between them. Looked up from germline, CDR1 is MDHEN and CDR2 is SYDVKM. The CDR3 region is CASSLIEALNTEAFF. CDR3 in DNA: TGTGCCAGCAGTTTAATAGAGGCCTTGAACACTGAAGCTTTCTTT.

V is TRBV29-1 and J is TRBJ2-1, with D unclear. The CDR3 sequence is 12 residues long. Between the trimmed V and J ends, which lost 3 bases and 3 bases, there was a span of 6 bases. CDR1 is SQVTM and CDR2 is ANQGSEA in the germline V gene. The CDR3 DNA reads as TGCAGCGTTGATTATGACTACAATGAGCAGTTCTTC. This encodes CSVDYDYNEQFF.

V and J are TRBV27 and TRBJ2-7; either TRBD1 or TRBD2 may fit D (5 bases each). Germline-derived CDR1 and CDR2 are MNHEY and SMNVEV (reference sequence). The length of the CDR3 is 15 residues. Trimming shortened V by 3 bases and J by 6 bases, and 18 bases separated the two germline ends. For the CDR3, the DNA is TGTGCCAGCAGTTTCTCCACCGGGACCCCCCCCGAGCAGTACTTC. This sequence encodes CASSFSTGTPPEQYF.

The V call is TRBV29-1, the J call TRBJ1-1; 10 bases map to TRBD1. J was trimmed by 7 bases and V by 0 bases; bases with no gene match: 5. CDR3 size: 14 residues. Looked up from germline, CDR1 is SQVTM and CDR2 is ANQGSEA. In DNA, the CDR3 is TGCAGCGTTGAAGATGGACAGGGGGTCGATGAAGCTTTCTTT. Its protein product is CSVEDGQGVDEAFF.

The gene calls are TRBV10-3 and TRBJ2-7; a possible D gene is TRBD1 (6 bases). This CDR3 spans 12 amino acids. V dropped 3 bases and J dropped 7 bases, with 10 bases sitting between them. Germline values: CDR1 ENHRY, CDR2 SYGVKD. The CDR3 DNA is TGTGCCATCAGTGAAGTAACAGGGGAGCAGTACTTC. This codes for CAISEVTGEQYF.

V gene TRBV21-1 combines with J gene TRBJ1-1. TRBV21-1 is recorded as a pseudogene. The CDR3 extends over 15 amino acids. In nucleotides, the CDR3 is TGTGCCAGCAGCTTTCCCGGGACAGCCGGGAGGTTGGCTTTCTTT. It encodes CASSFPGTAGRLAFF.

This clone was detected once. The chain uses TRBV27 and TRBJ2-2, with 12 bases matching TRBD2. This CDR3 region has 21 residues. Losses at the gene ends were 5 bases for V and 2 bases for J; bases not matched to a gene: 18. Germline CDR1 is MNHEY and CDR2 is SMNVEV (reference sequence). The CDR3 DNA follows: TGTGCCAGCAGTGCGGACCCGGTAGGGCTAGCGGGAGGGCTAAACACCGGGGAGCTGTTTTTT. Translation gives CASSADPVGLAGGLNTGELFF.

The rearrangement joins TRBV29-1 to TRBJ2-1, with 14 nucleotides matching TRBD2. The germline V gene has CDR1 SQVTM and CDR2 ANQGSEA. This CDR3 has 14 residues. With 0 bases clipped from V and 14 bases from J, the junction kept 6 bases outside the gene matches. The CDR3 spells CSVEDPGLAGVKFF. In DNA, the CDR3 is TGCAGCGTTGAAGACCCGGGACTAGCGGGAGTTAAGTTCTTC.

This rearrangement joins TRBV4-3 to TRBJ2-7, with TRBD1 identical over 9 bases. CDR3 length: 19 amino acids. V shed 3 bases, J shed 1 base, and the junction held 16 bases outside the gene matches. Germline V lookup: CDR1 LGHNA, CDR2 YSLEER. CDR3 nucleotide sequence: TGCGCCAGCAGCCACAATCCGGGCGGGACAGGGAAGCGGTCCTACGAGCAGTACTTC. It specifies CASSHNPGGTGKRSYEQYF.